These 9 T cell receptor beta chains were all obtained from the same sample, sequenced in a study of cytomegalovirus exposure and HLA in healthy donors. PCR employed 60 Vbeta and 13 Jbeta primers. Clones were sequenced by immunoSEQ multiplex PCR, and TCRdb holds only the in-frame ones, with some missing. This sample has approximately 210,000 clones; 75% to 85% occur once, and the top ten carry more than 1.5%. The sample taken for sequencing was PBMCs. These receptors came from a woman aged 50 to 65 in good health and CMV-seronegative.

The rearrangement uses TRBV18 and TRBJ1-1, with 9 bases aligning to TRBD1. The junction had 9 bases not matched to a gene; V was cut back by 3 bases and J by 1 base. CDR1 KGHSH and CDR2 LQKENI come from the germline V gene. The CDR3 length is 17 residues. CDR3 bases: TGTGCCAGCTCACCTGGGACAGGGTCGGCGTCGAACACTGAAGCTTTCTTT. Protein sequence: CASSPGTGSASNTEAFF.

The chain recombines TRBV28 with TRBJ2-5; 8 bases line up with TRBD1. The J call is doubtful: the DNA matches TRBJ2-7 better. CDR1 is MDHEN and CDR2 is SYDVKM in the germline V gene. This CDR3 has 13 residues. The CDR3 DNA follows: TGTGCCAGCAGACAGGGGGGTAAGAACGAGCAGTACTTC. Its translation: CASRQGGKNEQYF.

The rearrangement joins TRBV4-1 to TRBJ1-4, with 10 bases fitting TRBD1. The CDR3 contains 16 residues. CDR1 and CDR2 (germline): MGHRA, YSYEKL. The junction had 11 bases not matched to a gene; V was cut back by 4 bases and J by 9 bases. CDR3 coding DNA: TGCGCCAGCAGCCGGGTGACAGGGGGCGAGAGTAAAAAACTGTTTTTT. Encoded protein: CASSRVTGGESKKLFF.

V gene TRBV2 combines with J gene TRBJ1-2, with TRBD1 matching 11 bases. J lost 4 bases, V lost 5 bases, and 6 bases had no gene match. The CDR3 extends over 15 amino acids. CDR1 and CDR2 (germline): SNHLY, FYNNEI. CDR3 region: CASSRTGGEFYGYTF. As DNA, the CDR3 is TGTGCCAGCAGTCGGACAGGGGGCGAATTCTATGGCTACACCTTC.

The chain is built from TRBV28 and TRBJ1-5, with D hard to call. The CDR3 is 12 residues long. Trimming stripped 3 bases from V and 9 bases from J, with 9 bases between. Germline CDR1 is MDHEN and CDR2 is SYDVKM. The CDR3 sequence is CASSLSEGPQHF. Written as DNA, the CDR3 is TGTGCCAGCAGTTTGTCGGAGGGGCCCCAGCATTTT.

V is TRBV18 and J is TRBJ2-2, with D maybe TRBD1 (6 bases). Deletions cut 3 bases from V and 4 bases from J, with 18 bases between. This CDR3 comprises 17 residues. Germline CDR1 and CDR2: KGHSH and LQKENI. CDR3 DNA: TGTGCCAGCTCACCCTCGACAGGACGGTCGGGCACCGGGGAGCTGTTTTTT. Translating it yields CASSPSTGRSGTGELFF. The variable domain in full, completed from reference TRBV18 and TRBJ2-2, reads NAGVMQNPRHLVRRRGQEARLRCSPMKGHSHVYWYRQLPEEGLKFMVYLQKENIIDESGMPKERFSAEFPKEGPSILRIQQVVRGDSAAYFCASSPSTGRSGTGELFFGEGSRLTVL.

The chain has TRBV7-9 and TRBJ2-3; D is ambiguous. Germline assignment: CDR1 SEHNR and CDR2 FQNEAQ (reference sequence). Deletions cut 4 bases from V and 2 bases from J, with 7 bases between. The CDR3 contains 13 residues. CDR3 in amino acids: CASSSLVTDTQYF. CDR3 in DNA: TGTGCCAGCAGCTCCCTTGTCACAGATACGCAGTATTTT.

The CDR3 coding sequence is TGTGCCACCAGCAGGGCCAAGACAGGGGCAGAGACCCAGTACTTC. It specifies CATSRAKTGAETQYF. The chain combines TRBV15 with TRBJ2-5, with 8 bases fitting TRBD1. CDR3 length equals 15 residues. Germline lookup yields CDR1 LNHNV and CDR2 YYDKDF (reference sequence). Losses at the gene ends were 3 bases for V and 4 bases for J; bases not matched to a gene: 7.

This clone came up once. The chain has TRBV6-5 and TRBJ2-2; D is perhaps TRBD2 (5 bases). CDR1 and CDR2 from the germline V gene are MNHEY and SVGAGI. V lost 0 bases, J lost 4 bases, and 9 bases lay in between. CDR3 length: 15 residues. The CDR3 region is CASSYSGGGTGELFF. The CDR3 DNA reads as TGTGCCAGCAGTTACTCCGGAGGTGGCACCGGGGAGCTGTTTTTT.